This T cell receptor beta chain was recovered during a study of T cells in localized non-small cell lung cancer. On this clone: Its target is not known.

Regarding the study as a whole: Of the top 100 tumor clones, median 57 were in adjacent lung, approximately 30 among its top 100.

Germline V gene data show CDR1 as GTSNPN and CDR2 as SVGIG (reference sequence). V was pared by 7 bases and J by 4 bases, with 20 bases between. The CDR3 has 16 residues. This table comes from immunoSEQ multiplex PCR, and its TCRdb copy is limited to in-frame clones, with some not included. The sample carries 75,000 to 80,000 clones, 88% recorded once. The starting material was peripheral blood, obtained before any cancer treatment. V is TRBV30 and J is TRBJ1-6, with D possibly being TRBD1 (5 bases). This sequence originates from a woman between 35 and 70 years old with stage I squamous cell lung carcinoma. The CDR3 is CALTLDKALYNSPLHF. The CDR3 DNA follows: TGTGCCTTGACCCTGGACAAGGCCTTGTATAATTCACCCCTCCACTTT.